These 3 T cell receptor beta chains share one sample of origin, sequenced in a study of T cells in localized non-small cell lung cancer. Clones were read by immunoSEQ multiplex PCR, and TCRdb kept only the in-frame ones, dropping some. Of 650 to 1,000 clones detected, 29% appear once; the ten largest clones hold 12%. The sequences come from normal lung tissue next to the tumor, collected before any cancer treatment. These receptors were obtained from a woman between 40 and 69 years old with stage I squamous cell lung carcinoma.

This clone has a handful of counts. The chain is built from TRBV11-3 and TRBJ2-5; D may match TRBD1 or TRBD2 (7 bases each). The length of the CDR3 is 15 residues. V dropped 5 bases and J dropped 3 bases, with 16 bases sitting between them. CDR1 and CDR2 from the germline V gene are SGHNT and YENEEA. The CDR3 spells CASSTDREGEETQYF. As DNA, the CDR3 is TGTGCCAGCAGCACCGACAGGGAGGGTGAAGAGACCCAGTACTTC. Together with reference TRBV11-3 and TRBJ2-5, the CDR3 gives the full variable domain: EAGVVQSPRYKIIEKKQPVAFWCNPISGHNTLYWYLQNLGQGPELLIRYENEEAVDDSQLPKDRFSAERLKGVDSTLKIQPAELGDSAVYLCASSTDREGEETQYFGPGTRLLVL.

The genes are TRBV19 and TRBJ1-2; D is uncertain. Trimming took off 7 bases at V and 2 bases at J, with 8 bases between the two ends. This CDR3 is built from 12 residues. Germline-derived CDR1 and CDR2 are LNHDA and SQIVND (reference sequence). The CDR3, as DNA: TGTGCCAGTAAAGAGGGCAACTATGGCTACACCTTC. It is translated as CASKEGNYGYTF.

The V and J genes are TRBV23-1 and TRBJ1-1; tentative D call: TRBD1 (5 bases). TRBV23-1 is an ORF, and what it does is uncertain. The V end lost 2 bases, the J end lost 3 bases, and 13 bases lay between the germline ends. The length of the CDR3 is 15 residues. This chain's CDR3 is CASSQRTRGDTEAFF. DNA for the CDR3: TGCGCCAGCAGTCAACGGACCCGAGGGGACACTGAAGCTTTCTTT.